The rows below give T cell receptor beta chains drawn from one sample of a study of blood T cell repertoires in COVID-19. Sequencing was performed with immunoSEQ multiplex PCR; in TCRdb, only in-frame clones are kept and a portion is missing. This table holds about 110,000 clones, 88% found once. The sample comprised peripheral blood. These receptors were obtained from a woman aged 50 to 65 with acute or convalescent COVID-19. Each CDR3 is given with its conserved first and last residue. A clone size is listed for some rows: how often the clone was seen (once, few, many), or a class if it is expanded.

j_call: TRBJ2-5
cdr3_length: 12
clone_size: .
v_call: TRBV29-1
cdr3_aa: CSVVGRQETQYF

j_call: TRBJ1-3
cdr3_length: 15
clone_size: .
v_call: TRBV28
cdr3_aa: CASSSPGGYGNTIYF

j_call: TRBJ1-2
cdr3_length: 15
clone_size: .
v_call: TRBV6-6
cdr3_aa: CASSNTGGSNYGYTF

j_call: TRBJ1-2
cdr3_length: 13
clone_size: .
v_call: TRBV5-5
cdr3_aa: CASSLKTDEILPF

j_call: TRBJ2-5
cdr3_length: 15
clone_size: once
v_call: TRBV10-1
cdr3_aa: CASSESRGFMETQYF

j_call: TRBJ2-7
cdr3_length: 15
clone_size: .
v_call: TRBV24-1
cdr3_aa: CATSDAGRSSYEQYF

j_call: TRBJ1-2
cdr3_length: 14
clone_size: .
v_call: TRBV7-2
cdr3_aa: CASSLGGFGYGYTF

j_call: TRBJ1-1
cdr3_length: 14
clone_size: once
v_call: TRBV4-2
cdr3_aa: CASSQDRGNTEAFF

j_call: TRBJ2-1
cdr3_length: 15
clone_size: .
v_call: TRBV7-2
cdr3_aa: CASSPGLAGGNEQFF

j_call: TRBJ1-6
cdr3_length: 13
clone_size: .
v_call: TRBV6-5
cdr3_aa: CASSPGGNQPLHF

j_call: TRBJ1-2
cdr3_length: 14
clone_size: .
v_call: TRBV18
cdr3_aa: CASSPPGDRWGYTF

j_call: TRBJ2-7
cdr3_length: 15
clone_size: .
v_call: TRBV20-1
cdr3_aa: CSASPMGQGLYEQYF

j_call: TRBJ1-2
cdr3_length: 15
clone_size: .
v_call: TRBV6-5
cdr3_aa: CASSPLTPGSVGYTF

j_call: TRBJ2-1
cdr3_length: 15
clone_size: .
v_call: TRBV7-8
cdr3_aa: CASSIRDWGYNEQFF

j_call: TRBJ2-5
cdr3_length: 15
clone_size: .
v_call: TRBV7-7
cdr3_aa: CASSLLQGITETQYF

j_call: TRBJ2-3
cdr3_length: 17
clone_size: .
v_call: TRBV4-1
cdr3_aa: CASSPLDGLDDTDTQYF

j_call: TRBJ2-6
cdr3_length: 11
clone_size: .
v_call: TRBV15
cdr3_aa: CATERANVLTF

j_call: TRBJ2-3
cdr3_length: 14
clone_size: .
v_call: TRBV28
cdr3_aa: CASVFGGSSDTQYF

j_call: TRBJ2-5
cdr3_length: 15
clone_size: .
v_call: TRBV18
cdr3_aa: CASSPRRQDQETQYF

j_call: TRBJ2-7
cdr3_length: 12
clone_size: .
v_call: TRBV30
cdr3_aa: CAWSPGGLERYF

j_call: TRBJ1-5
cdr3_length: 16
clone_size: .
v_call: TRBV19
cdr3_aa: CASSIYDRGSNQPQHF

j_call: TRBJ2-7
cdr3_length: 11
clone_size: .
v_call: TRBV29-1
cdr3_aa: CSVATGSEQYF

j_call: TRBJ1-1
cdr3_length: 15
clone_size: .
v_call: TRBV3-1/TRBV3-2
cdr3_aa: CASSQGGGMNTEAFF

j_call: TRBJ1-1
cdr3_length: 12
clone_size: few
v_call: TRBV29-1
cdr3_aa: CSVGSGNTEAFF

j_call: TRBJ2-5
cdr3_length: 13
clone_size: .
v_call: TRBV7-2
cdr3_aa: CASSRDFQETQYF

j_call: TRBJ2-7
cdr3_length: 15
clone_size: .
v_call: TRBV5-8
cdr3_aa: CASSYRQGVSYEQYF

j_call: TRBJ1-2
cdr3_length: 15
clone_size: .
v_call: TRBV6-5
cdr3_aa: CASSLMKEALGGYTF

j_call: TRBJ2-1
cdr3_length: 15
clone_size: .
v_call: TRBV11-1
cdr3_aa: CASGQRVKRIDEQFF

j_call: TRBJ2-5
cdr3_length: 14
clone_size: .
v_call: TRBV9
cdr3_aa: CASRTGLGEETQYF

j_call: TRBJ2-2
cdr3_length: 23
clone_size: .
v_call: TRBV10-1
cdr3_aa: CASSESRGSFQSGRAVNTGELFF

j_call: TRBJ2-3
cdr3_length: 15
clone_size: .
v_call: TRBV2
cdr3_aa: CASSVEQGQTDTQYF

j_call: TRBJ2-3
cdr3_length: 14
clone_size: once
v_call: TRBV19
cdr3_aa: CASLPSGRGASQYF

j_call: TRBJ1-2
cdr3_length: 13
clone_size: .
v_call: TRBV5-5
cdr3_aa: CASSWTDSYGYTF

j_call: TRBJ1-6
cdr3_length: 14
clone_size: once
v_call: TRBV6-5
cdr3_aa: CASRRQGGNSPLHF

j_call: TRBJ1-4
cdr3_length: 15
clone_size: .
v_call: TRBV6-5
cdr3_aa: CASSYGTGGGEKLFF

j_call: TRBJ1-1
cdr3_length: 14
clone_size: .
v_call: TRBV4-1
cdr3_aa: CASSQGGQGIEAFF

j_call: TRBJ1-5
cdr3_length: 14
clone_size: .
v_call: TRBV19
cdr3_aa: CASSIRQGNQPQHF

j_call: TRBJ2-5
cdr3_length: 14
clone_size: .
v_call: TRBV5-1
cdr3_aa: CASSRYTRKETQYF

j_call: TRBJ2-3
cdr3_length: 14
clone_size: .
v_call: TRBV29-1
cdr3_aa: CSVEGESSTDTQYF

j_call: TRBJ1-1
cdr3_length: 11
clone_size: .
v_call: TRBV12-3/TRBV12-4
cdr3_aa: CASSLRQLGFF

j_call: TRBJ1-2
cdr3_length: 14
clone_size: .
v_call: TRBV6-5
cdr3_aa: CASSYEGAGSGYTF

j_call: TRBJ2-1
cdr3_length: 15
clone_size: .
v_call: TRBV14
cdr3_aa: CASSPRLAASEQLVF

j_call: TRBJ2-3
cdr3_length: 14
clone_size: .
v_call: TRBV4-2
cdr3_aa: CASSQGDSADTQYF

j_call: TRBJ1-6
cdr3_length: 15
clone_size: .
v_call: TRBV27
cdr3_aa: CASSYSGQNVSPLHF

j_call: TRBJ2-2
cdr3_length: 14
clone_size: .
v_call: TRBV24-1
cdr3_aa: CATSVQGATGELFF

j_call: TRBJ1-4
cdr3_length: 15
clone_size: .
v_call: TRBV24-1
cdr3_aa: CATSDTGGSNEKLFF

j_call: TRBJ2-3
cdr3_length: 15
clone_size: .
v_call: TRBV7-2
cdr3_aa: CASRPDRRATDTQYF

j_call: TRBJ2-4
cdr3_length: 17
clone_size: .
v_call: TRBV9
cdr3_aa: CASSVDPSGRTANIQYF

j_call: TRBJ2-3
cdr3_length: 15
clone_size: once
v_call: TRBV10-1
cdr3_aa: CASSESGGATDTQYF

j_call: TRBJ2-5
cdr3_length: 14
clone_size: .
v_call: TRBV11-2
cdr3_aa: CASSSGTTSGTQYF

j_call: TRBJ1-2
cdr3_length: 11
clone_size: .
v_call: TRBV30
cdr3_aa: CAWRLVYGYTF

j_call: TRBJ1-2
cdr3_length: 17
clone_size: .
v_call: TRBV11-2
cdr3_aa: CASSPSRSGLLPYGYTF